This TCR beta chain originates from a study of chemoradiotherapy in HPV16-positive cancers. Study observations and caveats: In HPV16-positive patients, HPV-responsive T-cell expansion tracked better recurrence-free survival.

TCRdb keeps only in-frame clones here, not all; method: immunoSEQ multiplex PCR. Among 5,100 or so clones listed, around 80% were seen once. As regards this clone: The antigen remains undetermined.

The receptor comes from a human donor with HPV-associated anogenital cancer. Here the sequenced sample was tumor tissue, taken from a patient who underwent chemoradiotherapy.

CDR3: CASSSTSGGLGNEQFF. The CDR3 DNA sequence: TGTGCCAGCAGCTCAACTAGCGGGGGATTGGGGAATGAGCAGTTCTTC. The chain employs TRBV7-8 and TRBJ2-1, with 11 bases identical to TRBD2. Trimming took 4 bases from V and 7 from J; bases not matched to a gene: 9. CDR1 is SGHVS, CDR2 FQNEAQ, per germline. The CDR3 runs 16 residues.